What follows describes a single TCR beta chain. This sample also contains other DNA sequences that code for the same CDR3. Methods used by the authors: ImmunoSEQ gave junction-only sequences without quality scores, so filtering differed. Profiled with immunoSEQ multiplex PCR; TCRdb holds only in-frame clones, not every one. D and trimming were read from the DNA, whereas the V and J calls and clone size are those reported in that table. Among 550,000 to 800,000 clones listed, 74% were seen once. These data originate in a study of shared clonotypes between healthy human individuals. The wider study: Aged 18 to 49, the donors were a couple of women and a few men. Used for every donor were three CD4 naive, three CD4 memory, two CD8 naive and one CD8 memory plate.

Germline V gene lookup returns CDR1 SGHTA and CDR2 FQGTGA. Deletions cut 5 bases from V and 4 bases from J, with 9 bases between. This CDR3 contains 13 residues. Material: memory CD4+ T cells sorted from blood. Subset in this sample: CD45RA-negative fraction. The chain recombines TRBV7-3 with TRBJ1-5, with a possible D match to TRBD1 (5 bases). The TCR was taken from a woman under 40 in good health. CDR3 residues: CASSLDSNQPQHF. In DNA, the CDR3 is TGTGCCAGCAGCCTCGACAGTAATCAGCCCCAGCATTTT.